This entry is about one T cell receptor (beta chain). Its antigen is unidentified. The use of a sample-barcoded 5' primer and a J-beta primer mix characterized a second PCR of about 6 to 11 cycles. Tagging of each cDNA molecule was performed by a template-switch adaptor with 12 random nucleotides. Each CDR3 protein gets one entry after TCRdb re-called the 5' RACE reads with MiXCR. This table holds some 1.5 million distinct CDR3 sequences, roughly 30% found once. V gave up 8 bases and J gave up 2 bases, with 14 bases separating them. CDR1 is SNHLY and CDR2 is FYNNEI in the germline V gene. CDR3 length: 14 residues. This entry belongs to a study of blood T cells in healthy people across ages. Regarding the study as a whole: More naive CD4+ cells and higher diversity were found in long-lived than in aged donors.

This clonotype originated in a woman aged 25-40 years in good health. The chain carries TRBV2 and TRBJ2-3, with a possible D match to TRBD2 (7 bases). The sequencing input was blood. The CDR3 sequence is CASRWGGDTDTQYF. In DNA, the CDR3 is TGTGCCAGCCGGTGGGGGGGCGACACAGATACGCAGTATTTT.